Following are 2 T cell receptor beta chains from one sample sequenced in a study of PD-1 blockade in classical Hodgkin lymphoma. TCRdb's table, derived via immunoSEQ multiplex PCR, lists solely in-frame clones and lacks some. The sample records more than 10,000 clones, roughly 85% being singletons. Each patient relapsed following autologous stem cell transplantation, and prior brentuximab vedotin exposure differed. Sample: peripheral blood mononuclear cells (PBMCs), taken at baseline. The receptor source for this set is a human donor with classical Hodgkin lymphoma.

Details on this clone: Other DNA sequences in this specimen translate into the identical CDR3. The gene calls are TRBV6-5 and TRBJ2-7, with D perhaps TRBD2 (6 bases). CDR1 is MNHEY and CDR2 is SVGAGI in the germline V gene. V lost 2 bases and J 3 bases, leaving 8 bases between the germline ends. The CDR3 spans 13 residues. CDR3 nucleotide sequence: TGTGCCAGCAGTTACCGGGGGAGCTACGAGCAGTACTTC. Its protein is CASSYRGSYEQYF.

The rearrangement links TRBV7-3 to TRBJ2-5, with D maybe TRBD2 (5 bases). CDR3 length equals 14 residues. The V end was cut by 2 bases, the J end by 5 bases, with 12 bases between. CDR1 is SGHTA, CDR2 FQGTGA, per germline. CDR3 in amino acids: CASSLVRGSETQYF. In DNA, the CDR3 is TGTGCCAGCAGCTTAGTCCGAGGGTCGGAGACCCAGTACTTC.